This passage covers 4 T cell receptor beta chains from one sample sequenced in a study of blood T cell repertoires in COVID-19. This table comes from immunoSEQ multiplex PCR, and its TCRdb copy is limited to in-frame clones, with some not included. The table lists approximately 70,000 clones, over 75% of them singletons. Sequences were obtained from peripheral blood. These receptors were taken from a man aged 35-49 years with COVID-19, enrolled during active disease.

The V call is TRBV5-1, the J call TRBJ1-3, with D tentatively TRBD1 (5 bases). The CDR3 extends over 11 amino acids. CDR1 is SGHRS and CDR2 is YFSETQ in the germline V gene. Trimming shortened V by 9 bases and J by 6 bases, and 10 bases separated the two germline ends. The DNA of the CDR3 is TGCGCCAACCGGGACTCAAACACCATATATTTT. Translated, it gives CANRDSNTIYF.

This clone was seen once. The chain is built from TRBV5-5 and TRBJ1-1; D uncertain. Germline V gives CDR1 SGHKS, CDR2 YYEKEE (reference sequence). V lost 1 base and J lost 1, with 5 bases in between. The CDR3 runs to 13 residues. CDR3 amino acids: CASSLFRNTEAFF. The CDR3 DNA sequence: TGTGCCAGCAGCTTGTTCAGGAACACTGAAGCTTTCTTT. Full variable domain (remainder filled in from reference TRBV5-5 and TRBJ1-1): DAGVTQSPTHLIKTRGQQVTLRCSPISGHKSVSWYQQVLGQGPQFIFQYYEKEERGRGNFPDRFSARQFPNYSSELNVNALLLGDSALYLCASSLFRNTEAFFGQGTRLTVV.

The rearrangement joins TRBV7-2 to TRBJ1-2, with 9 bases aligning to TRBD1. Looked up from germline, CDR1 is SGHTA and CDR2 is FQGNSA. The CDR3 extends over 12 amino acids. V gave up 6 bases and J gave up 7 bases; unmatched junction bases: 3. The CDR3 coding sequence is TGTGCCAGCAGACAGGGGGCGGTTGGCTACACCTTC. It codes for CASRQGAVGYTF.

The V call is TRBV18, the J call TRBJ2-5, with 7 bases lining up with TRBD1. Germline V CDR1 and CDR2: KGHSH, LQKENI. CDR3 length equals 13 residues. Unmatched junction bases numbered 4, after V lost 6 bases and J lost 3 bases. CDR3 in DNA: TGTGCCAGCTCCCCCGACAGGGAAGAGACCCAGTACTTC. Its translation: CASSPDREETQYF.